This passage covers 21 T cell receptor beta chains from one sample sequenced in a study of CD8 T cells in Susac syndrome. RNA, at about 0.5 to 1 ug, was reverse transcribed with random hexamers. Via MiXCR, TCRdb re-called the immunoSEQ multiplex PCR reads, giving one row per CDR3 protein. The sample has about 300,000 distinct CDR3 sequences, 75% to 90% seen once. The source material was CD8+ T cells from PBMCs. All receptors derive from a human donor with multiple sclerosis.

This clonotype was seen only once. The chain carries TRBV9 and TRBJ1-4; tentative D call: TRBD1 (5 bases). The V gene lost 7 bases and the J gene lost 6 bases, with 16 bases spanning the gap. Germline CDR1 SGDLS, CDR2 YYNGEE. CDR3 size: 14 residues. DNA of the CDR3: TGTGCCAGCGCCGCGTTGGGGGACGATGAAAAACTGTTTTTT. It is translated as CASAALGDDEKLFF.

V is TRBV5-6 and J is TRBJ2-5; weak D call: TRBD1 (5 bases). V was pared by 1 base and J by 4 bases, with 11 bases between. The CDR3 has 14 residues. CDR1 is SGHDT and CDR2 is YYEEEE in the germline V gene. The CDR3 loop reads CASSLSGMPETQYF. The CDR3 coding sequence is TGTGCCAGCAGCTTGTCAGGGATGCCAGAGACCCAGTACTTC.

V gene TRBV18 combines with J gene TRBJ2-1, with 10 bases identical to TRBD2. Germline-derived CDR1 and CDR2 are KGHSH and LQKENI. The J segment lost 2 bases and the V segment lost 4 bases, leaving 5 bases of the junction unmatched. The CDR3 is made up of 16 amino acids. CDR3 DNA: TGTGCCAGCTCACTCCCGACTAGCGGGCCCTACAATGAGCAGTTCTTC. It specifies CASSLPTSGPYNEQFF.

The chain carries TRBV29-1 and TRBJ1-6, with D possibly being TRBD1 (5 bases). Per germline, CDR1 SQVTM and CDR2 ANQGSEA. The CDR3 is 12 residues long. The V and J ends lost 7 bases and 10 bases respectively, with 14 bases between them. The CDR3 DNA is TGCAGCGCTGGGACTGGTGAATCACCCCTCCACTTT. This encodes CSAGTGESPLHF.

CDR3 in amino acids: CASSFPTLIAAPRRYDNEQFF. The CDR3 region has the DNA TGTGCCAGCAGCTTCCCCACCCTTATAGCGGCCCCTAGACGGTATGACAATGAGCAGTTCTTC. The chain links TRBV11-1 to TRBJ2-1, with a possible D match to TRBD2 (6 bases). The CDR3 is 21 amino acids. The V end lost 3 bases, the J end lost 5 bases, and 32 bases lay between the germline ends. Germline lookup yields CDR1 SGHAT and CDR2 FQDESV (reference sequence).

V gene TRBV9 combines with J gene TRBJ2-1, with TRBD2 matching over 14 bases. Germline CDR1 reads SGDLS; CDR2 reads YYNGEE. Trimming took 2 bases from V and 10 from J; bases not matched to a gene: 5. There are 15 residues in the CDR3. The CDR3 DNA reads as TGTGCCAGCAGCGTGACTAGCGGGAGGGCCTGGGAGCAGTTCTTC. Protein sequence: CASSVTSGRAWEQFF.

The chain carries TRBV25-1 and TRBJ2-7; 8 bases align to TRBD1. This CDR3 is 13 amino acids long. Germline assignment: CDR1 MGHDK and CDR2 SYGVNS. The ends lost 6 bases at V and 3 bases at J; junction bases unmatched: 4. DNA of the CDR3: TGTGCCAGCAGCAGACAGGGGAACTACGAGCAGTACTTC. This encodes CASSRQGNYEQYF.

This clonotype occurred once. The chain is built from TRBV5-4 and TRBJ2-5, with 7 bases that match TRBD2. The V and J ends lost 5 bases and 2 bases, in that order; junction bases with no gene match: 9. Germline CDR1 reads SGHNT; CDR2 reads YYREEE (reference sequence). There are 15 residues in the CDR3. CDR3 loop: CASRSGGSPQETQYF. Here the CDR3 DNA reads TGTGCCAGCAGATCCGGCGGGAGTCCACAAGAGACCCAGTACTTC.

This chain uses TRBV19 with TRBJ2-7; D is possibly TRBD1 (5 bases). Trimming removed 10 bases at V and 3 bases at J, with 10 bases between. The CDR3 contains 11 residues. Germline V gives CDR1 LNHDA, CDR2 SQIVND (reference sequence). The CDR3 here is CATKRGYEQYF. Here the CDR3 DNA reads TGTGCCACAAAAAGGGGCTACGAGCAGTACTTC.

In its sample, this clonotype was seen a few times. This sequence joins TRBV7-9 and TRBJ2-1; D call uncertain. CDR1 and CDR2 (germline): SEHNR, FQNEAQ (reference sequence). This CDR3 is built from 13 residues. Trimming pared 1 base from V and 7 bases from J, leaving 8 bases between. In nucleotides, the CDR3 is TGTGCCAGCAGCTTAGTCTCCCTAAATGAGCAGTTCTTC. Translation: CASSLVSLNEQFF.

This clonotype has just one count. Compared with germline, one end of the junction differs, possibly owing to a read error. In DNA, the CDR3 is TGTGCTAGCAGCCCTAGCGGGGGCAACCAAGAGACCCAGTACTTC. It yields the protein CASSPSGGNQETQYF. The gene calls are TRBV7-7 and TRBJ2-5, with TRBD2 identical over 10 bases. Germline assignment: CDR1 SSHAT and CDR2 FNYEAQ (reference sequence). This CDR3 is built from 15 residues.

This chain connects TRBV7-9 to TRBJ1-5; TRBD1 agrees at 7 bases. The CDR3 has 13 amino acids. From germline, CDR1 is SEHNR and CDR2 FQNEAQ (reference sequence). The J segment lost 7 bases and the V segment lost 2 bases, leaving 2 bases of the junction unmatched. The CDR3, as DNA: TGTGCCAGCAGCTTAACAGGGGAGCAGCCCCAGCATTTT. Translated: CASSLTGEQPQHF.

The chain recombines TRBV28 with TRBJ2-7; TRBD2 matches 10 bases. The ends lost 6 bases at V and 2 bases at J; junction bases unmatched: 4. Germline V gene lookup returns CDR1 MDHEN and CDR2 SYDVKM. This CDR3 spans 14 amino acids. The CDR3 spells CASRRTSGAYEQYF. As DNA, the CDR3 is TGTGCCAGCAGGAGGACTAGCGGAGCCTACGAGCAGTACTTC.

The chain links TRBV7-2 to TRBJ2-7; the D is unclear. In germline, CDR1 is SGHTA, CDR2 FQGNSA. The germline V and J ends were trimmed by 1 base and 4 bases, with 11 bases remaining between them. This CDR3 is built from 14 residues. The CDR3 coding sequence is TGTGCCAGCAGCTTAGGGTTCAACGGATACGAGCAGTACTTC. It specifies CASSLGFNGYEQYF. The full variable domain, in which reference TRBV7-2 and TRBJ2-7 provide the parts outside the CDR3, is GAGVSQSPSNKVTEKGKDVELRCDPISGHTALYWYRQSLGQGLEFLIYFQGNSAPDKSGLPSDRFSAERTGGSVSTLTIQRTQQEDSAVYLCASSLGFNGYEQYFGPGTRLTVT.

This sequence joins TRBV11-1 and TRBJ2-1, with D perhaps being TRBD1 or TRBD2 (6 bases each). The CDR3 covers 17 residues. Trimming removed 5 bases from V and 2 bases from J, with 19 bases in between. The germline V gene encodes CDR1 SGHAT and CDR2 FQDESV (reference sequence). DNA of the CDR3: TGTGCCAGCAGCCTTTCTCAATGGAGGGGGGCCTACAATGAGCAGTTCTTC. It yields the protein CASSLSQWRGAYNEQFF. Complete variable domain (other parts from reference TRBV11-1 and TRBJ2-1): EAEVAQSPRYKITEKSQAVAFWCDPISGHATLYWYRQILGQGPELLVQFQDESVVDDSQLPKDRFSAERLKGVDSTLKIQPAELGDSAMYLCASSLSQWRGAYNEQFFGPGTRLTVL.

This rearrangement joins TRBV19 to TRBJ2-1; 8 bases are a match to TRBD2. The CDR3 loop spans 13 amino acids. Germline lookup yields CDR1 LNHDA and CDR2 SQIVND (reference sequence). J lost 5 bases, V lost 6 bases, and 3 bases had no gene match. The CDR3 nucleotides are TGTGCCAGTAGCAGCGGGGGCCACAATGAGCAGTTCTTC. Protein: CASSSGGHNEQFF.

The CDR3 DNA sequence: TGTGCCATCAGCCCCGGGACAGGGGACAATCAGCCCCAGCATTTT. This gives the protein CAISPGTGDNQPQHF. This rearrangement joins TRBV10-3 to TRBJ1-5; 10 nucleotides align to TRBD1. Germline assignment: CDR1 ENHRY and CDR2 SYGVKD. J lost 3 bases, V lost 6 bases, and 5 bases had no gene match. The CDR3 consists of 15 residues.

The chain couples TRBV5-5 to TRBJ2-7; weak D call: TRBD1 (6 bases). Trimming took 4 bases from V and 2 from J, leaving 13 bases between them. The CDR3 is 14 residues long. The germline gives CDR1 SGHKS, CDR2 YYEKEE (reference sequence). Written as DNA, the CDR3 is TGTGCCAGCAGCCAACCCGGACAGACCTACGAGCAGTACTTC. It is translated as CASSQPGQTYEQYF.

V and J are TRBV29-1 and TRBJ2-1, with D unclear. Germline loops: CDR1 SQVTM, CDR2 ANQGSEA. The CDR3 is made up of 15 amino acids. V shed 3 bases and J shed 3 bases, with 15 bases lying between them. The CDR3 sequence: CSVDGQSLNYNEQFF. CDR3 DNA: TGCAGCGTTGATGGCCAGTCACTGAACTACAATGAGCAGTTCTTC.

This clonotype showed up just once. The CDR3 is CASSPDRVPYEQYF. In DNA form, the CDR3 reads TGTGCCAGCAGCCCGGACAGGGTCCCATACGAGCAGTACTTC. V usage is TRBV5-4 and J usage is TRBJ2-7; 8 nucleotides line up with TRBD1. The length of the CDR3 is 14 residues. From germline, CDR1 is SGHNT and CDR2 YYREEE (reference sequence). V lost 4 bases, J lost 4 bases, and 7 bases stayed unmatched. Together with reference TRBV5-4 and TRBJ2-7, the CDR3 gives the full variable domain: ETGVTQSPTHLIKTRGQQVTLRCSSQSGHNTVSWYQQALGQGPQFIFQYYREEENGRGNFPPRFSGLQFPNYSSELNVNALELDDSALYLCASSPDRVPYEQYFGPGTRLTVT.

This rearrangement joins TRBV27 to TRBJ2-6; D gene ambiguous. Trimming cost V 4 bases and J 4 bases, with 14 bases left between them. This CDR3 region has 16 residues. Per the germline V gene, CDR1 is MNHEY and CDR2 is SMNVEV (reference sequence). The chain's CDR3 is CASSSLTVSGANVLTF. CDR3 bases: TGTGCCAGCAGTTCCCTTACAGTGTCCGGGGCCAACGTCCTGACTTTC.